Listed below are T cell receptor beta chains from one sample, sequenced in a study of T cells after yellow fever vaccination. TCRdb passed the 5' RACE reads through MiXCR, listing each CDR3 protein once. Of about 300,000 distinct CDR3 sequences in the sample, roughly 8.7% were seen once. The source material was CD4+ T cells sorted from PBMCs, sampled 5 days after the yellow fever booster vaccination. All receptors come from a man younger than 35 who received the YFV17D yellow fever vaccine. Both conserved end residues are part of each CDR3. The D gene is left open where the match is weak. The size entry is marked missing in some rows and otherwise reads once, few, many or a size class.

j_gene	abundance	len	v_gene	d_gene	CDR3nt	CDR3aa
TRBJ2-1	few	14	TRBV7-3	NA	TGTGCCAGCAGCCCCCGGGCCTGGGGGGATGAGCAGTTCTTC	CASSPRAWGDEQFF
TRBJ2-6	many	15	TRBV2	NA	TGTGCCAGCAGTGCTGTGGAAGCTGGGGCCAACGTCCTGACTTTC	CASSAVEAGANVLTF
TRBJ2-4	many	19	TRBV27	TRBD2	TGTGCCAGCAGTTTATTCGGGCGAGCGGGGGCCGGAGCCAAAAACATTCAGTACTTC	CASSLFGRAGAGAKNIQYF
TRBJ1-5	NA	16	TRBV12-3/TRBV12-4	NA	TGTGCCAGCAGTTTTGGGCCAGATTATAGCAATCAGCCCCAGCATTTT	CASSFGPDYSNQPQHF
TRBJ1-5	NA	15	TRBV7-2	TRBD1	TGTGCCAGCAGCTTGGGACAGGGGACCAATCAGCCCCAGCATTTT	CASSLGQGTNQPQHF
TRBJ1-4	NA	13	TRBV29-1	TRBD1	TGCAGCGGAGGGGGACAGGGTCGTGAAAAACTGTTTTTT	CSGGGQGREKLFF
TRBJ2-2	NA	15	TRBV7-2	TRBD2	TGTGCCAGCAGCTTAGCGTCTAGCGGGATAGGGGAGCTGTTTTTT	CASSLASSGIGELFF
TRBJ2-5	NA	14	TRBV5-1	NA	TGCGCCAGCAATACCGGGACATATCAAGAGACCCAGTACTTC	CASNTGTYQETQYF
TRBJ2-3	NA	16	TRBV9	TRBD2	TGTGCCAGCAGCGCGACCGCGGGGGGCCCGGCAGATACGCAGTATTTT	CASSATAGGPADTQYF
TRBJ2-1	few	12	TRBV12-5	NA	TGTGCTAGTGGTCGGGATCGCAATGAGCAGTTCTTC	CASGRDRNEQFF
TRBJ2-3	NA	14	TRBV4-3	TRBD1	TGCGCCAGCAGCCAAGACCGGACAGGGACTACGCAGTATTTT	CASSQDRTGTTQYF
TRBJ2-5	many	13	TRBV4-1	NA	TGCGCCAGCAGCCAAGAGGATTGGGAGACCCAGTACTTC	CASSQEDWETQYF
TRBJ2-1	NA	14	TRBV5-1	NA	TGCGCCAGCAGCTTTGGTCTACAGGCCAATGAGCAGTTCTTC	CASSFGLQANEQFF
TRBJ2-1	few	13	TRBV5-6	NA	TGTGCCAGCAGCTTGGACCTATACAATGAGCAGTTCTTC	CASSLDLYNEQFF
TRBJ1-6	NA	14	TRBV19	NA	TGTGCCAGTAGTATTATAGGGATTCCTTCACCCCTCCACTTT	CASSIIGIPSPLHF
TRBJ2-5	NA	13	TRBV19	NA	TGTGCCAGTAGCCAACTACTCCAAGAGACCCAGTACTTC	CASSQLLQETQYF
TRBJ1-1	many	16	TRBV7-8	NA	TGTGCCAGCAGCTTAGTTCCAGGGCTTATCCTCACTGAAGCTTTCTTT	CASSLVPGLILTEAFF
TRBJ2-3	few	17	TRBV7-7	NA	TGTGCTAGCAGTCCCACGGCGGCCTCGGGGAGCACAGATACGCAGTATTTT	CASSPTAASGSTDTQYF
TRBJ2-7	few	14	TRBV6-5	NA	TGTGCCAGCAGGATGCATCTTGGGGTCGACGAGCAGTACTTC	CASRMHLGVDEQYF
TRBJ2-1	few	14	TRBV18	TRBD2	TGTGCCAGCTCACTAGCGGGGCAAGACAATGAGCAGTTCTTC	CASSLAGQDNEQFF
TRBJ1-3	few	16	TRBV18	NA	TGTGCCAGCTCACAATCCGGGACGGCCTCTGGAAACACCATATATTTT	CASSQSGTASGNTIYF
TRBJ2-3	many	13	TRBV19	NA	TGTGCCAGTAGTACCAGCCTCACAGATACGCAGTATTTT	CASSTSLTDTQYF
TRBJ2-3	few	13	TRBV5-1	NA	TGCGCCAGCAGCTTCGTCCCCGCAGATACGCAGTATTTT	CASSFVPADTQYF
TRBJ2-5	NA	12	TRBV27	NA	TGTGCCAGCATGGGGCCAGGAGAGACCCAGTACTTC	CASMGPGETQYF
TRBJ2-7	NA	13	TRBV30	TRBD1	TGTGCCGGAGAGACAGGGAAGAGGTACGAGCAGTACTTC	CAGETGKRYEQYF
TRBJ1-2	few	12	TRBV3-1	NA	TGTGCCAGCAGCCAAAGGGGGTATGGCTACACCTTC	CASSQRGYGYTF
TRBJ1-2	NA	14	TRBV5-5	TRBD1	TGTGCCAGCAGCCTGGGGACAGGGCTCTATGGCTACACCTTC	CASSLGTGLYGYTF
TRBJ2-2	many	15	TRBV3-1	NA	TGTGCCAGCAGCCCCTGGGCGGCGAACACCGGGGAGCTGTTTTTT	CASSPWAANTGELFF
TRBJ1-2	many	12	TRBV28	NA	TGTGCCAGCAGTTTTGGGGTAGACGGCTACACCTTC	CASSFGVDGYTF
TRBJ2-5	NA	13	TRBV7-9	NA	TGTGCCAGCAGCTTAGCGATAGTTGAGACCCAGTACTTC	CASSLAIVETQYF
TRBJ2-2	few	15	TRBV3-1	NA	TGTGCCAGCACCCAAGGGGGGGGAACAGCCGGGGAGCTGTTTTTT	CASTQGGGTAGELFF
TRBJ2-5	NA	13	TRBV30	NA	TGTGCCTGGAGTGTAGCGGGCCCCGAGACCCAGTACTTC	CAWSVAGPETQYF
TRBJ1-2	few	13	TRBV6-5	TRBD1	TGTGCCAGCAGTTACGGGGGACAGGGGAGCTACACCTTC	CASSYGGQGSYTF
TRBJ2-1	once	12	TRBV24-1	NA	TGTGCCACCAGTGAGGACTATGATGAGCAGTTCTTC	CATSEDYDEQFF
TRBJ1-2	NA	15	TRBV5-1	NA	TGCGCCAGCAGCTTTCAAGGGACAACTAACTATGGCTACACCTTC	CASSFQGTTNYGYTF
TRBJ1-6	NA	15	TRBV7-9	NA	TGTGCCAGCAGCTTAGAGCGCAGGGGTCATTCACCCCTCCACTTT	CASSLERRGHSPLHF
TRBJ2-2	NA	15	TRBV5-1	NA	TGCGCCAGCAGCTTGTCCGCAGGGAAAGCCGGGGAGCTGTTTTTT	CASSLSAGKAGELFF
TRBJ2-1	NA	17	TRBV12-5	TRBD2	TGTGCTAGTGGTTTCAATCCCTCTAGCGGGAAGGACAATGAGCAGTTCTTC	CASGFNPSSGKDNEQFF
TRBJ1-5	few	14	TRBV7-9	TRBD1	TGTGCCAGCACCGGACAGGGGGTAGGCCAGCCCCAGCATTTT	CASTGQGVGQPQHF